Below, 10 T cell receptor beta chains from the same sample are listed, as sequenced in a study of control samples from healthy donors and cancer patients. Generated by immunoSEQ multiplex PCR, the TCRdb table keeps only in-frame clones and is missing some. Of roughly 190,000 clones in the sample, around 92% were seen once. The sample consisted of blood. These receptors were collected from a woman under 40 in good health.

CDR3 DNA: TGCGCCAGCAGCCATCGGGGACTAGCGGGAGCGAACACCGGGGAGCTGTTTTTT. Residues: CASSHRGLAGANTGELFF. V usage is TRBV4-1 and J usage is TRBJ2-2, with 14 bases aligning to TRBD2. The V segment lost 3 bases and the J segment 0 bases; nucleotides outside the gene matches: 3. This CDR3 is built from 18 residues. Germline assignment: CDR1 MGHRA and CDR2 YSYEKL.

With respect to this clone: Other DNA sequences in this specimen translate into the identical CDR3. This rearrangement joins TRBV27 to TRBJ1-2; D is perhaps TRBD1 (6 bases). CDR3 length equals 13 residues. Trimming took off 9 bases at V and 6 bases at J, with 17 bases between the two ends. Germline V gene data show CDR1 as MNHEY and CDR2 as SMNVEV (reference sequence). The CDR3 is CASRQQGRDGYTF. Here the CDR3 DNA reads TGTGCCAGTAGACAACAGGGTCGGGATGGCTACACCTTC.

The chain carries TRBV4-1 and TRBJ2-5, with 8 bases that match TRBD1. This CDR3 is 13 amino acids long. Germline V gene lookup returns CDR1 MGHRA and CDR2 YSYEKL. V trimming: 2 bases; J trimming: 4 bases; junction bases outside the gene matches: 0. CDR3 bases: TGCGCCAGCAGCCAAACAGGGGGAGAGACCCAGTACTTC. Its protein is CASSQTGGETQYF.

Concerning this clone itself: Other DNA sequences in the sample encode the same CDR3. V and J are TRBV6-5 and TRBJ2-7; D gene unclear. This CDR3 region has 12 residues. Between the trimmed V and J ends, which lost 5 bases and 0 bases, there was a span of 5 bases. Per the germline V gene, CDR1 is MNHEY and CDR2 is SVGAGI. The CDR3 is CASSRDSYEQYF. The DNA for the CDR3 is TGTGCCAGCAGTAGGGACTCCTACGAGCAGTACTTC.

The CDR3 loop reads CAWSVRNNYGYTF. The CDR3 DNA is TGTGCCTGGAGTGTGAGGAATAACTATGGCTACACCTTC. This sequence joins TRBV30 and TRBJ1-2; D is uncertain. V lost 0 bases to trimming and J lost 1 base, with 6 bases between them. CDR3 length: 13 residues. Germline V CDR1 and CDR2: GTSNPN, SVGIG (reference sequence). The variable domain in full, completed from reference TRBV30 and TRBJ1-2, reads SQTIHQWPATLVQPVGSPLSLECTVEGTSNPNLYWYRQAAGRGLQLLFYSVGIGQISSEVPQNLSASRPQDRQFILSSKKLLLSDSGFYLCAWSVRNNYGYTFGSGTRLTVV.

This clone was observed a single time. The chain's CDR3 is CASSRGLYRVYF. The CDR3 DNA reads TGCGCCAGCAGTCGGGGTTTGTATAGGGTGTACTTC. The genes are TRBV23-1 and TRBJ2-7, with D unclear. TRBV23-1 is reported as an ORF; its role is uncertain. With 4 bases removed from V and 12 bases from J, the gap between germline ends came to 16 bases. The CDR3 is 12 residues long.

The chain has TRBV7-6 and TRBJ2-3, with TRBD1 matching 7 bases. The CDR3 is made up of 15 amino acids. V trimming: 5 bases; J trimming: 1 base; junction bases outside the gene matches: 6. Germline loops: CDR1 SGHVS, CDR2 FNYEAQ. The CDR3 spells CASSPDRVRTDTQYF. The CDR3 DNA reads as TGTGCCAGCAGCCCCGACAGGGTTCGCACAGATACGCAGTATTTT.

This clone was observed a single time. This sequence joins TRBV5-4 and TRBJ1-2; 11 bases line up with TRBD1. CDR3 length equals 14 residues. The junction had 2 bases not matched to a gene; V was cut back by 3 bases and J by 4 bases. Germline CDR1 SGHNT, CDR2 YYREEE (reference sequence). The CDR3: CASSWDRGAYGYTF. The CDR3 nucleotides are TGTGCCAGCAGCTGGGACAGGGGGGCCTATGGCTACACCTTC.

Regarding this clone: Sequence at one end of the junction differs from germline and may be a read error. This chain joins TRBV10-2 and TRBJ2-2, with 7 bases fitting TRBD1. CDR3 size: 13 residues. Germline CDR1 WSHSY, CDR2 SAAADI. This CDR3 reads CAIRQGGHRGAVF. The CDR3 DNA sequence: TGCGCCATCCGACAGGGTGGGCACCGGGGAGCTGTTTTT.

This chain uses TRBV5-1 with TRBJ2-5; 7 bases align to TRBD1. After removal of 4 bases from V and 3 bases from J, the junction contained 3 bases not matched to a gene. This CDR3 is 13 amino acids long. Per the germline V gene, CDR1 is SGHRS and CDR2 is YFSETQ. CDR3 coding DNA: TGCGCCAGCAGCCCGACAGGGAAAGAGACCCAGTACTTC. As protein: CASSPTGKETQYF.